The present entry profiles one T cell receptor (beta chain) with its context. The V and J ends lost 1 base and 1 base, in that order; junction bases with no gene match: 3. The CDR3 length is 16 residues. Per the germline V gene, CDR1 is SGHAT and CDR2 is FQNNGV. This entry comes from a study of cytomegalovirus exposure and HLA in healthy donors. 60 Vbeta and 13 Jbeta primers were used in PCR. Here immunoSEQ multiplex PCR was the method, and the copy in TCRdb shows in-frame clones only, minus some. The table lists roughly 71,000 clones, 60% to 75% of them singletons. This clonotype originated in a middle-aged man in good health and CMV-seropositive. V and J are TRBV11-2 and TRBJ2-5, with 10 bases fitting TRBD2. Sequencing was carried out using PBMCs. The CDR3 sequence is CASSLGLAGVQETQYF. CDR3 DNA: TGTGCCAGCAGCTTAGGGCTAGCGGGGGTCCAAGAGACCCAGTACTTC. The full variable domain, in which reference TRBV11-2 and TRBJ2-5 provide the parts outside the CDR3, is EAGVAQSPRYKIIEKRQSVAFWCNPISGHATLYWYQQILGQGPKLLIQFQNNGVVDDSQLPKDRFSAERLKGVDSTLKIQPAKLEDSAVYLCASSLGLAGVQETQYFGPGTRLLVL.